Listed here are 3 T cell receptor beta chains from one sample, sequenced in a study of spatial heterogeneity in lung cancer. Study observations and caveats: Tumor mutation counts were tracked by expanded intratumoral alpha and beta TCR counts.

Which antigens these TCRs recognize remains unknown. Each CDR3 protein is one row after TCRdb ran MiXCR on the 5' RACE reads. The repertoire has around 4,800 distinct CDR3 sequences, 8.4% of them found once; the top ten carry less than 20%. Time point reported: sample taken at primary tumor resection. Material: lung tumor tissue, obtained at surgery. These receptors were taken from a female donor with early-stage non-small cell lung cancer.

In its sample, this clonotype was seen a few times. The genes are TRBV13 and TRBJ1-1, with D perhaps TRBD1 (6 bases). The germline CDR1 and CDR2 sequences are PRHDT and FYEKMQ (reference sequence). The germline V and J ends were trimmed by 6 bases and 2 bases, with 13 bases remaining between them. This CDR3 comprises 14 residues. As DNA, the CDR3 is TGTGCCAGCAGACAAGGACAGTTTAACACTGAAGCTTTCTTT. Its translation is CASRQGQFNTEAFF.

In its sample, this clonotype is medium-sized (0.01 to 0.1%). V and J are TRBV28 and TRBJ2-7, with D possibly being TRBD1 (6 bases). Trimming removed 6 bases from V and 0 bases from J, with 12 bases in between. The CDR3 loop spans 14 amino acids. The germline V gene encodes CDR1 MDHEN and CDR2 SYDVKM. The CDR3 protein is CASRQTGSSYEQYF. In DNA, the CDR3 is TGTGCCAGCAGACAGACAGGCTCCTCCTACGAGCAGTACTTC.

This clonotype is large in the sample. The chain links TRBV28 to TRBJ1-2; D is unclear. The CDR3 has 15 residues. The V gene lost 6 bases and the J gene lost 3 bases, with 17 bases spanning the gap. Germline V gene sequence: CDR1 MDHEN, CDR2 SYDVKM. CDR3 DNA: TGTGCCAGCAGCTCCCCGTTTTCGCCTTACTATGGCTACACCTTC. Translating it yields CASSSPFSPYYGYTF.